This entry concerns a single T cell receptor beta chain. Its antigen remains unknown. A multiplex PCR was run with 60 Vbeta primers and 13 Jbeta primers. Sequenced by immunoSEQ multiplex PCR; TCRdb stores in-frame clones only, minus some. Of 150,000 to 200,000 clones in the sample, 80% to 90% were seen once. These data originate in a study of cytomegalovirus exposure and HLA in healthy donors. Study-wide context: In an early release, HLA-typed donors contributed approximately 82 million unique TCR sequences. Whole-study findings and limits: Earlier results showed most TCR beta V segments being productive about 90% or about 30% of the time. From TCR beta sequences, most subjects' HLA-A and HLA-B alleles were reportedly predicted accurately.

The sequenced sample was PBMCs. The receptor was derived from a woman aged 25 to 39 in good health and CMV-seropositive.

The CDR3 reads CASSLLGAVNTEAFF. In DNA form, the CDR3 reads TGCGCCAGCAGCTTGTTGGGGGCGGTGAACACTGAAGCTTTCTTT. The gene calls are TRBV5-1 and TRBJ1-1, with D possibly being TRBD1 (6 bases). Germline CDR1 and CDR2: SGHRS and YFSETQ. Trimming stripped 1 base from V and 0 bases from J, with 10 bases between. The CDR3 spans 15 residues. Combining the CDR3 with reference TRBV5-1 and TRBJ1-1 gives the whole variable domain KAGVTQTPRYLIKTRGQQVTLSCSPISGHRSVSWYQQTPGQGLQFLFEYFSETQRNKGNFPGRFSGRQFSNSRSEMNVSTLELGDSALYLCASSLLGAVNTEAFFGQGTRLTVV.